The rows below give T cell receptor beta chains drawn from one sample of a study of cytomegalovirus exposure and HLA in healthy donors. Assay used: immunoSEQ multiplex PCR; TCRdb lists only in-frame clones, some missing. This sample has approximately 180,000 clones, with about three quarters found just once. The sample was PBMCs. Receptor source: a woman aged 60-75 years in good health and CMV-seropositive. Both conserved end residues are part of each CDR3. Fields, in order: clone size, J gene, D gene, V gene, CDR3 DNA, CDR3 protein. The D gene is left open where the match is weak. Size is omitted from some rows. Given values are once, few, many or a class for expanded clones.

NA | TRBJ1-4 | NA | TRBV5-1 | TGCGCCAGCAGCCCGAATCCGAGGCGGGGTAATGAAAAACTGTTTTTT | CASSPNPRRGNEKLFF
NA | TRBJ1-1 | TRBD1 | TRBV19 | TGTGCCAGTAGTAGCATCGGGGGGACAGGGGACGAAGCTTTCTTT | CASSSIGGTGDEAFF
NA | TRBJ2-3 | TRBD2 | TRBV4-3 | TGCGCCAGCAGCCAAGAAACCCTGGGACTAGCGTTCACAGATACGCAGTATTTT | CASSQETLGLAFTDTQYF
NA | TRBJ1-6 | NA | TRBV9 | TGTGCCAGCAGCGTAGCTAGCGGGGACGGTTCACCCCTCCACTTT | CASSVASGDGSPLHF
NA | TRBJ1-3 | NA | TRBV2 | TGTGCCAGCAGTGGACAGTCCTCTGGAAACACCATATATTTT | CASSGQSSGNTIYF
NA | TRBJ2-7 | TRBD1 | TRBV5-1 | TGCGCCAGCAGCCTAGGGACAGGGGGCTTGGAGCAGTACTTC | CASSLGTGGLEQYF
once | TRBJ1-6 | NA | TRBV30 | TGTGCCTGGAGCAGGATTGATAATTCACCCCTCCACTTT | CAWSRIDNSPLHF
NA | TRBJ1-3 | NA | TRBV7-2 | TGTGCCAGCAGTCGGACACCCCCGTCGGGAAACACCATATATTTT | CASSRTPPSGNTIYF
NA | TRBJ1-6 | NA | TRBV7-2 | TGTGCCAGCAGCTTTTTCGGGGGTGGTTCCTATAATTCACCCCTCCACTTT | CASSFFGGGSYNSPLHF
NA | TRBJ1-5 | NA | TRBV27 | TGTGCCAGCAGTTTATCGAGGAGTCAGCCAAATCGGAATCAGCCCCAGCATTTT | CASSLSRSQPNRNQPQHF
NA | TRBJ2-1 | TRBD2 | TRBV6-5 | TGTGCCAGCAGGAAGGGCGGGGGGTTCAATGAGCAGTTCTTC | CASRKGGGFNEQFF
NA | TRBJ2-5 | NA | TRBV18 | TGTGCCAGCTCACCACGGGGGCAGGGTATAGAGACCCAGTACTTC | CASSPRGQGIETQYF
NA | TRBJ1-1 | TRBD1 | TRBV7-2 | TGTGCCAGCAGCCGCGGACAGGGTCGGACTGAAGCTTTCTTT | CASSRGQGRTEAFF
NA | TRBJ2-1 | TRBD2 | TRBV19 | TGTGCCAGTAGTAGACTAGCGGGAGGCCCTGGGAATGAGCAGTTCTTC | CASSRLAGGPGNEQFF
NA | TRBJ1-4 | NA | TRBV28 | TGTGCCAGCAGTTTTCCCGCAGGAGAAAAACTGTTTTTT | CASSFPAGEKLFF
few | TRBJ2-1 | TRBD2 | TRBV27 | TGTGCCAGCAAGCCGAGGCGGGGGGACCATGAGCAGTTCTTC | CASKPRRGDHEQFF
few | TRBJ1-3 | NA | TRBV27 | TGTGCCAGCAGTCCCGGGTACTCTGGAAACACCATATATTTT | CASSPGYSGNTIYF
many | TRBJ2-1 | NA | TRBV19 | TGTGCCAGTACCCTTTCCTTCGACAGCTCCTACAATGAGCAGTTCTTC | CASTLSFDSSYNEQFF
NA | TRBJ2-3 | TRBD2 | TRBV10-3 | TGTGCCATCAGTGTGGGGACTAGCGGGGGGACAGATACGCAGTATTTT | CAISVGTSGGTDTQYF
NA | TRBJ1-1 | NA | TRBV19 | TGTGCCAGTAGTTTGCGGGCTCCGGGGGGGAACACTGAAGCTTTCTTT | CASSLRAPGGNTEAFF
NA | TRBJ2-7 | TRBD2 | TRBV28 | TGTGCCAGCAGTTTAGGGACTACTAGGTCCTACGAGCAGTACTTC | CASSLGTTRSYEQYF
NA | TRBJ2-7 | NA | TRBV7-8 | TGTGCCAGCAGCTTAGCGTTAGCGGCCCCCTACGAGCAGTACTTC | CASSLALAAPYEQYF
NA | TRBJ1-1 | NA | TRBV15 | TGTGCCACCAGCAGGGACGGGGGGAACACTGAAGCTTTCTTT | CATSRDGGNTEAFF
NA | TRBJ2-1 | NA | TRBV11-2 | TGTGCCAGCAGCACAGCCTCCGCCTACAATGAGCAGTTCTTC | CASSTASAYNEQFF
once | TRBJ2-7 | TRBD1 | TRBV7-3 | TGTGCCAGCAGCCTTTCGGGACAGGGGATTTCCTACGAGCAGTACTTC | CASSLSGQGISYEQYF
NA | TRBJ1-1 | TRBD1 | TRBV15 | TGTGCCACCAGCAGAGGTGGGACAGTGAACGGTGAAGCTTTCTTT | CATSRGGTVNGEAFF
NA | TRBJ2-5 | NA | TRBV9 | TGTGCCAGCAGCGTAGGACTAGAGGGCCAAGAGACCCAGTACTTC | CASSVGLEGQETQYF
few | TRBJ2-1 | NA | TRBV4-3 | TGCGCCAGCAGCCAAGAATATCAGGGCTTCGATGAGCAGTTCTTC | CASSQEYQGFDEQFF
once | TRBJ2-1 | NA | TRBV5-4 | TGTGCCAGCAGCTTGGGTGGGCAAGATGAGCAGTTCTTC | CASSLGGQDEQFF
once | TRBJ2-1 | TRBD2 | TRBV6-5 | TGTGCCAGCAGTTACTCGATCCTCGGGGGGGTGTATGAGCAGTTCTTC | CASSYSILGGVYEQFF
NA | TRBJ1-1 | TRBD1 | TRBV13 | TGTGCCAGCAGCCCAACAGGGGGCCGGACTGAAGCTTTCTTT | CASSPTGGRTEAFF
NA | TRBJ2-7 | TRBD2 | TRBV15 | TGTGCCACCAGCTCGGTAACTAGCGGGAGAGCAGGAGACTACGAGCAGTACTTC | CATSSVTSGRAGDYEQYF
few | TRBJ2-7 | TRBD2 | TRBV30 | TGTGCCTGGAGTAGGGGGACTAGCGGCTACGAGCAGTACTTC | CAWSRGTSGYEQYF
few | TRBJ1-2 | NA | TRBV25-1 | TGTGCCAGCAGGTACACCTATGGCTACACCTTC | CASRYTYGYTF
NA | TRBJ2-5 | TRBD2 | TRBV29-1 | TGCAGCGTTGAAGATCGGAAGCGGGGGGGGTACCAAGAGACCCAGTACTTC | CSVEDRKRGGYQETQYF
NA | TRBJ1-5 | NA | TRBV28 | TGTGCCAGCAGTTCCCTGGATGGAGCCCACAATCAGCCCCAGCATTTT | CASSSLDGAHNQPQHF
NA | TRBJ2-7 | NA | TRBV4-2 | TGTGCCAGCAGCCCAGGGGCGGGGGAGGCTGTCTACGAGCAGTACTTC | CASSPGAGEAVYEQYF
once | TRBJ1-2 | NA | TRBV6-5 | TGTGCCAGCATTCTCGGCTACACCTTC | CASILGYTF
NA | TRBJ2-1 | NA | TRBV2 | TGTGCCAGCAGCGGCCGTCGGAGTGAGCAGTTCTTC | CASSGRRSEQFF
few | TRBJ2-5 | NA | TRBV28 | TGTGCCAGCAGTAGGAACAGGTTCTTCCAAGAGACCCAGTACTTC | CASSRNRFFQETQYF
NA | TRBJ2-7 | TRBD2 | TRBV7-2 | TGTGCCAGCAGCCCTGGACTAGCCGAGCAGTACTTC | CASSPGLAEQYF
NA | TRBJ1-6 | TRBD1 | TRBV5-1 | TGCGCCAGCAGCTTGGGGACAGGGGCAGGTTCACCCCTCCACTTT | CASSLGTGAGSPLHF
few | TRBJ2-1 | TRBD2 | TRBV19 | TGTGCCAGTAGTATAGAGGTCCCTGGTAGCGGGACTTACAATGAGCAGTTCTTC | CASSIEVPGSGTYNEQFF
NA | TRBJ2-7 | TRBD1 | TRBV2 | TGTGCCAGTACAGGGGACTCCTACGAGCAGTACTTC | CASTGDSYEQYF
NA | TRBJ1-2 | NA | TRBV19 | TGTGCCAGTAGTATAGCTGCAGGGGCTAACTATGGCTACACCTTC | CASSIAAGANYGYTF